Listed below are T cell receptor beta chains from one sample, sequenced in a study of shared clonotypes between healthy human individuals. TCRdb's table, derived via immunoSEQ multiplex PCR, lists solely in-frame clones and lacks some. The sample has approximately 1.5 million clones, 95% to 99% seen once; the top ten hold 0.4% to 0.45%. Sequencing was done on a sample of naive CD4+ T cells sorted from blood. The receptors were gathered from a man under 40 in good health. Both conserved end residues are part of each CDR3. A D gene is named only where the DNA matches it firmly. Clone size is not always given. Where it is, it says once, few, many or a class for expanded clones.

V gene: TRBV19
J gene: TRBJ2-4
D gene: TRBD1
clone size: -
CDR3 DNA: TGTGCCAGTAGTACGACAGGGTCCAACATTCAGTACTTC
CDR3 protein: CASSTTGSNIQYF

V gene: TRBV5-1
J gene: TRBJ2-7
D gene: -
clone size: -
CDR3 DNA: TGCGCCAGCAGCTTGGTGGGTTCCGCCTACGAGCAGTACTTC
CDR3 protein: CASSLVGSAYEQYF

V gene: TRBV10-3
J gene: TRBJ2-1
D gene: -
clone size: -
CDR3 DNA: TGTGCCATCAGTGAGTCGGTGGGAATTAGCTACAATGAGCAGTTCTTC
CDR3 protein: CAISESVGISYNEQFF

V gene: TRBV2
J gene: TRBJ2-7
D gene: TRBD2
clone size: -
CDR3 DNA: TGTGCCAGCATCGGACTAGCGGGAGGATCCTACGAGCAGTACTTC
CDR3 protein: CASIGLAGGSYEQYF

V gene: TRBV28
J gene: TRBJ2-7
D gene: TRBD1
clone size: -
CDR3 DNA: TGTGCCAGCAGCGATCGATCTACAGGGGGCAATAAGTCGCAGTACTTC
CDR3 protein: CASSDRSTGGNKSQYF

V gene: TRBV7-9
J gene: TRBJ2-7
D gene: -
clone size: -
CDR3 DNA: TGTGCCAGCAGCTTCACAGGGAACGAGCAGTACTTC
CDR3 protein: CASSFTGNEQYF

V gene: TRBV5-1
J gene: TRBJ2-1
D gene: TRBD2
clone size: -
CDR3 DNA: TGCGCCAGCAGCGTAGACAGGGACGTAGCGGGAGGGCATCCAAATGAGCAGTTCTTC
CDR3 protein: CASSVDRDVAGGHPNEQFF

V gene: TRBV29-1
J gene: TRBJ1-4
D gene: -
clone size: -
CDR3 DNA: TGCAGCGCAGGGGACGGTGAAAAACTGTTTTTT
CDR3 protein: CSAGDGEKLFF

V gene: TRBV11-2
J gene: TRBJ2-4
D gene: TRBD1
clone size: few
CDR3 DNA: TGTGCCAGCAGCAATAGACAGGGGGGTTGGTGGTACTTC
CDR3 protein: CASSNRQGGWWYF

V gene: TRBV11-2
J gene: TRBJ1-4
D gene: TRBD1
clone size: -
CDR3 DNA: TGTGCCAGCAGCTTAGCCGACAGGGCTTTCAATGAAAAACTGTTTTTT
CDR3 protein: CASSLADRAFNEKLFF

V gene: TRBV5-1
J gene: TRBJ2-1
D gene: -
clone size: -
CDR3 DNA: TGCGCCAGCAGCTTGGTAACAGGTTACAATGAGCAGTTCTTC
CDR3 protein: CASSLVTGYNEQFF

V gene: TRBV6-1
J gene: TRBJ2-2
D gene: -
clone size: -
CDR3 DNA: TGTGCCAGCAGTGTCGGTGTGGCCGGGGAGCTGTTTTTT
CDR3 protein: CASSVGVAGELFF

V gene: TRBV6-1
J gene: TRBJ1-1
D gene: -
clone size: once
CDR3 DNA: TGTGCCAGCATAGTGAACACTGAAGCTTTCTTT
CDR3 protein: CASIVNTEAFF

V gene: TRBV7-9
J gene: TRBJ1-3
D gene: -
clone size: -
CDR3 DNA: TGTGCCAGCAGCTTAGCGGGTACAGGGCTTAGAGGAAACACCATATATTTT
CDR3 protein: CASSLAGTGLRGNTIYF

V gene: TRBV19
J gene: TRBJ1-1
D gene: -
clone size: -
CDR3 DNA: TGTGCCAGTAGTATAGAGGGAGGTACTGAAGCTTTCTTT
CDR3 protein: CASSIEGGTEAFF

V gene: TRBV7-2
J gene: TRBJ2-3
D gene: TRBD2
clone size: -
CDR3 DNA: TGTGCCAGCAGCTTCCACCTAGCGGGAGCAGGCGATACGCAGTATTTT
CDR3 protein: CASSFHLAGAGDTQYF

V gene: TRBV9
J gene: TRBJ2-2
D gene: TRBD2
clone size: -
CDR3 DNA: TGTGCCAGCAGCGTAGGGGGGGGGACCGGGGAGCTGTTTTTT
CDR3 protein: CASSVGGGTGELFF

V gene: TRBV7-6
J gene: TRBJ2-6
D gene: -
clone size: -
CDR3 DNA: TGTGCCAGCAGCTATCTTCCCCGCTCTGGGGCCAACGTCCTGACTTTC
CDR3 protein: CASSYLPRSGANVLTF

V gene: TRBV28
J gene: TRBJ2-5
D gene: -
clone size: -
CDR3 DNA: TGTGCCAGCAGTTGGTCCAGGGCTCTAAAAGAGACCCAGTACTTC
CDR3 protein: CASSWSRALKETQYF

V gene: TRBV7-2
J gene: TRBJ2-7
D gene: -
clone size: -
CDR3 DNA: TGTGCCAGCAGCTTGTCCAACGAGCAGTACTTC
CDR3 protein: CASSLSNEQYF

V gene: TRBV29-1
J gene: TRBJ2-6
D gene: TRBD1
clone size: once
CDR3 DNA: TGCAGCGCCGCTGGACAGGGGCCCGGGTCTGGGGCCAACGTCCTGACTTTC
CDR3 protein: CSAAGQGPGSGANVLTF

V gene: TRBV18
J gene: TRBJ1-3
D gene: TRBD1
clone size: -
CDR3 DNA: TGTGCCAGCTCACCAACGACAGGGGATTACACCATATATTTT
CDR3 protein: CASSPTTGDYTIYF

V gene: TRBV27
J gene: TRBJ1-2
D gene: -
clone size: -
CDR3 DNA: TGTGCCAGCAGTTTATCGGGCGTGTTAAACTATGGCTACACCTTC
CDR3 protein: CASSLSGVLNYGYTF

V gene: TRBV6-5
J gene: TRBJ1-4
D gene: TRBD1
clone size: -
CDR3 DNA: TGTGCCAGCAGTATCTCGGGGACAGAAAATGAAAAACTGTTTTTT
CDR3 protein: CASSISGTENEKLFF

V gene: TRBV6-5
J gene: TRBJ2-6
D gene: -
clone size: -
CDR3 DNA: TGTGCCAGCAGTCGAACTGGGGCCAACGTCCTGACTTTC
CDR3 protein: CASSRTGANVLTF

V gene: TRBV20-1
J gene: TRBJ1-1
D gene: -
clone size: -
CDR3 DNA: TGCAGTGCTAGAGAGGTACCTGAAGCTTTCTTT
CDR3 protein: CSAREVPEAFF

V gene: TRBV5-1
J gene: TRBJ2-5
D gene: TRBD2
clone size: -
CDR3 DNA: TGCGCCAGCAGCTTGGCCGGGACTAGCGGTCAAGAGACCCAGTACTTC
CDR3 protein: CASSLAGTSGQETQYF

V gene: TRBV28
J gene: TRBJ1-4
D gene: TRBD1
clone size: -
CDR3 DNA: TGTGCCAGCAGTGTGGACAGGGGTAATGAAAAACTGTTTTTT
CDR3 protein: CASSVDRGNEKLFF

V gene: TRBV7-9
J gene: TRBJ2-2
D gene: -
clone size: -
CDR3 DNA: TGTGCCAGCATCACGACGGTGAACACCGGGGAGCTGTTTTTT
CDR3 protein: CASITTVNTGELFF

V gene: TRBV7-2
J gene: TRBJ2-7
D gene: -
clone size: -
CDR3 DNA: TGTGCCAGCAGCTTTGGTGCAGGGAAGGTGTACTACGAGCAGTACTTC
CDR3 protein: CASSFGAGKVYYEQYF

V gene: TRBV7-2
J gene: TRBJ2-2
D gene: -
clone size: once
CDR3 DNA: TGTGCCAGCACACCTACCGCCAACACCGGGGAGCTGTTTTTT
CDR3 protein: CASTPTANTGELFF

V gene: TRBV7-9
J gene: TRBJ2-1
D gene: -
clone size: -
CDR3 DNA: TGTGCCAGCAGCTCCAACCCGGGACCTAACAATGAGCAGTTCTTC
CDR3 protein: CASSSNPGPNNEQFF

V gene: TRBV27
J gene: TRBJ1-1
D gene: -
clone size: -
CDR3 DNA: TGTGCCAGCGGAGGAGTAGGGTGGAACACTGAAGCTTTCTTT
CDR3 protein: CASGGVGWNTEAFF

V gene: TRBV5-4
J gene: TRBJ1-4
D gene: -
clone size: -
CDR3 DNA: TGTGCCAGCAGTCTCCTGGGTGAAAAACTGTTTTTT
CDR3 protein: CASSLLGEKLFF

V gene: TRBV5-5
J gene: TRBJ2-7
D gene: -
clone size: -
CDR3 DNA: TGTGCCAGCAGCCCGACAGGTCCCCAGGACGAGCAGTACTTC
CDR3 protein: CASSPTGPQDEQYF

V gene: TRBV5-1
J gene: TRBJ1-2
D gene: -
clone size: -
CDR3 DNA: TGCGCCAGCAGCTTGGCAGGGACTTTGGACTACACCTTC
CDR3 protein: CASSLAGTLDYTF

V gene: TRBV28
J gene: TRBJ1-5
D gene: -
clone size: -
CDR3 DNA: TGTGCCAGCAGTTTAATAGCTCAGCCCCAGCATTTT
CDR3 protein: CASSLIAQPQHF

V gene: TRBV6-1
J gene: TRBJ1-1
D gene: -
clone size: once
CDR3 DNA: TGTGCCAGCACGGGGGTGATCACTGAAGCTTTCTTT
CDR3 protein: CASTGVITEAFF

V gene: TRBV7-6
J gene: TRBJ1-4
D gene: -
clone size: -
CDR3 DNA: TGTGCCAGCAGCTTAGCGGGAGGTTTAGATGAAAAACTGTTTTTT
CDR3 protein: CASSLAGGLDEKLFF

V gene: TRBV29-1
J gene: TRBJ2-2
D gene: -
clone size: once
CDR3 DNA: TGCAGCGTTTCCCAGGCCGGGGAGCTGTTTTTT
CDR3 protein: CSVSQAGELFF

V gene: TRBV19
J gene: TRBJ2-2
D gene: -
clone size: -
CDR3 DNA: TGTGCCAGTATAGGGGACACCGGGGAGCTGTTTTTT
CDR3 protein: CASIGDTGELFF

V gene: TRBV6-1
J gene: TRBJ1-4
D gene: -
clone size: -
CDR3 DNA: TGTGCCAGCAGTGAATCGGGGGGTGGTGAAAAACTGTTTTTT
CDR3 protein: CASSESGGGEKLFF

V gene: TRBV5-6
J gene: TRBJ2-1
D gene: -
clone size: -
CDR3 DNA: TGTGCCAGCAGCTTGGCCGGCGGGGGCGAGGATGAGCAGTTCTTC
CDR3 protein: CASSLAGGGEDEQFF

V gene: TRBV7-7
J gene: TRBJ2-1
D gene: TRBD2
clone size: -
CDR3 DNA: TGTGCCAGCAGCTTATCCCCGGGGAGGGCTTACAATGAGCAGTTCTTC
CDR3 protein: CASSLSPGRAYNEQFF

V gene: TRBV11-2
J gene: TRBJ2-7
D gene: TRBD2
clone size: -
CDR3 DNA: TGTGCCAGCAGAAGACTAGCGGGATCCGCCGGTCACGAGCAGTACTTC
CDR3 protein: CASRRLAGSAGHEQYF

V gene: TRBV7-8
J gene: TRBJ1-5
D gene: TRBD1
clone size: -
CDR3 DNA: TGTGCCAGCAGCTTCGGACAGGGGAAGCAGCCCCAGCATTTT
CDR3 protein: CASSFGQGKQPQHF

V gene: TRBV7-9
J gene: TRBJ1-2
D gene: -
clone size: -
CDR3 DNA: TGTGCCAGCAGCCCCTCAAAGTTCTATGGCTACACCTTC
CDR3 protein: CASSPSKFYGYTF

V gene: TRBV20-1
J gene: TRBJ2-7
D gene: -
clone size: -
CDR3 DNA: TGCAGTGCGGGAAGAATATACGAGCAGTACTTC
CDR3 protein: CSAGRIYEQYF

V gene: TRBV5-1
J gene: TRBJ1-4
D gene: -
clone size: -
CDR3 DNA: TGCGCCAGCAGCTTGGAGGGCTGGACCCCAGCCGAGAAACTGTTTTTT
CDR3 protein: CASSLEGWTPAEKLFF

V gene: TRBV7-6
J gene: TRBJ2-1
D gene: -
clone size: -
CDR3 DNA: TGTGCCAGCAGCTTACTCTCTGGTAGGGGGGAAAATGAGCAGTTCTTC
CDR3 protein: CASSLLSGRGENEQFF

V gene: TRBV28
J gene: TRBJ2-7
D gene: TRBD1
clone size: once
CDR3 DNA: TGTGCCAGCAGCGGGACAGGGTCCGGGTACGAGCAGTACTTC
CDR3 protein: CASSGTGSGYEQYF

V gene: TRBV2
J gene: TRBJ2-5
D gene: -
clone size: -
CDR3 DNA: TGTGCCAGCTGCTTCGGCGGGCCGTTTTCAGAGACCCAGTACTTC
CDR3 protein: CASCFGGPFSETQYF

V gene: TRBV7-8
J gene: TRBJ1-4
D gene: -
clone size: -
CDR3 DNA: TGTGCCAGCAGCCTAAGGGCCCGGGGCGCGGGAACTAATGAAAAACTGTTTTTT
CDR3 protein: CASSLRARGAGTNEKLFF

V gene: TRBV2
J gene: TRBJ1-3
D gene: -
clone size: -
CDR3 DNA: TGTGCCAGCAGTGAACAGGTCGGAATTCTTGGAAACACCATATATTTT
CDR3 protein: CASSEQVGILGNTIYF